This TCR beta chain was retrieved from a study of shared clonotypes between healthy human individuals. Libraries were prepared by immunoSEQ multiplex PCR; TCRdb keeps only in-frame clonotypes and omits some of them. The data contain approximately 620,000 clones, about 97% of them singletons. The J segment lost 10 bases and the V segment lost 6 bases, leaving 6 bases of the junction unmatched. This CDR3 has 13 amino acids. CDR1 is MDHEN and CDR2 is SYDVKM in the germline V gene. The TCR originated in a woman in her twenties or thirties in good health. The specimen sequenced was naive CD4+ T cells sorted from blood. Subset defined: CD45RA+ positively selected. The chain recombines TRBV28 with TRBJ1-6, with TRBD1 matching 7 bases. The CDR3 DNA reads TGTGCCAGCAGCTCCGACAGGGCCTCACCCCTCCACTTT. Translating it yields CASSSDRASPLHF.